Below, 24 T cell receptor beta chains from the same sample are listed, as sequenced in a study of shared clonotypes between healthy human individuals. Clones were sequenced by immunoSEQ multiplex PCR, and TCRdb holds only the in-frame ones, with some missing. The sample contains some 2,100,000 clones, under 97% of which appear only once. Sequenced sample: naive CD4+ T cells sorted from blood. Subset specified: CD45RA+ positively selected. The source is a man aged 18 to 35 in good health.

In this sample, this clone turned up a few times. The same CDR3 is also encoded by other DNA sequences in this sample. The J gene is TRBJ2-7, the V gene TRBV6-5; 11 bases line up with TRBD1. The CDR3 loop spans 15 amino acids. Germline trimming cut 2 bases from V and 2 bases from J; bases unmatched to any gene: 2. Germline V gene sequence: CDR1 MNHEY, CDR2 SVGAGI. The CDR3 sequence is CASSYRDRGTYEQYF. CDR3 nucleotides: TGTGCCAGCAGTTACCGGGACAGGGGGACCTACGAGCAGTACTTC.

As concerns this clone: This sample includes further DNA sequences coding for the same CDR3. This chain uses TRBV5-4 with TRBJ2-5; possibly TRBD2 for D (6 bases). The germline V and J ends were trimmed by 4 bases and 2 bases, with 6 bases remaining between them. Looked up from germline, CDR1 is SGHNT and CDR2 is YYREEE (reference sequence). CDR3 length: 12 residues. The CDR3 DNA reads as TGTGCCAGCAGCGGGGGGCAAGAGACCCAGTACTTC. It translates to CASSGGQETQYF.

There are a few counts of this clone. The sample carries other DNA sequences with the same CDR3. The chain joins TRBV10-3 to TRBJ1-2; no firm D call. Trimming took 2 bases from V and 3 from J, leaving 7 bases between them. Germline loops: CDR1 ENHRY, CDR2 SYGVKD. The length of the CDR3 is 13 residues. CDR3 region: CAISESPDYGYTF. The CDR3 coding sequence is TGTGCCATCAGTGAGAGCCCGGACTATGGCTACACCTTC.

The chain links TRBV6-6 to TRBJ2-7; 7 nucleotides agree with TRBD1. V lost 8 bases to trimming and J lost 3 bases; unmatched junction nucleotides: 10. This CDR3 is 14 amino acids long. Germline V lookup: CDR1 MNHNY, CDR2 SVGAGI (reference sequence). Here the CDR3 reads CASQQGQGNYEQYF. In nucleotides, the CDR3 is TGTGCCAGCCAACAGGGGCAGGGTAACTACGAGCAGTACTTC.

V usage is TRBV25-1 and J usage is TRBJ2-3; 10 bases line up with TRBD2. The V and J ends lost 6 bases and 1 base, in that order; junction bases with no gene match: 4. The CDR3 spans 15 residues. Germline-derived CDR1 and CDR2 are MGHDK and SYGVNS. The CDR3 DNA reads TGTGCCAGCAGCAAAGGACTAGCGGGCACAGATACGCAGTATTTT. Amino acids: CASSKGLAGTDTQYF.

The gene calls are TRBV2 and TRBJ1-5; possible D gene TRBD1, 5 bases. The germline CDR1 and CDR2 sequences are SNHLY and FYNNEI. CDR3 length: 13 residues. Trimming pared 4 bases from V and 6 bases from J, leaving 10 bases between. As DNA, the CDR3 is TGTGCCAGCAGTGGGGCAGGGACTCAGCCCCAGCATTTT. It translates to CASSGAGTQPQHF. The full variable domain, its missing parts supplied by reference TRBV2 and TRBJ1-5, is EPEVTQTPSHQVTQMGQEVILRCVPISNHLYFYWYRQILGQKVEFLVSFYNNEISEKSEIFDDQFSVERPDGSNFTLKIRSTKLEDSAMYFCASSGAGTQPQHFGDGTRLSIL.

The genes are TRBV2 and TRBJ2-5, with 10 bases lining up with TRBD2. Germline lookup yields CDR1 SNHLY and CDR2 FYNNEI. The CDR3 extends over 16 amino acids. V lost 3 bases, J lost 1 base, and 5 bases stayed unmatched. CDR3 bases: TGTGCCAGCAGTGAGGTGTTAGCGGGGGGCCAAGAGACCCAGTACTTC. It encodes CASSEVLAGGQETQYF. Using reference TRBV2 and TRBJ2-5 for the parts outside the CDR3, the full variable domain is EPEVTQTPSHQVTQMGQEVILRCVPISNHLYFYWYRQILGQKVEFLVSFYNNEISEKSEIFDDQFSVERPDGSNFTLKIRSTKLEDSAMYFCASSEVLAGGQETQYFGPGTRLLVL.

This chain links TRBV10-1 with TRBJ1-2; maybe TRBD1 (6 bases). The CDR3 sequence is 13 residues long. V was cut by 5 bases and J by 5 bases, with 12 bases left in between. Germline CDR1 reads WNHNN; CDR2 reads SYGVQD (reference sequence). The CDR3 protein is CASSSGTPYGYTF. CDR3 nucleotide sequence: TGCGCCAGCAGTTCCGGGACACCTTATGGCTACACCTTC.

The chain has TRBV2 and TRBJ2-3, with TRBD1 as a possible D gene (5 bases). Germline V CDR1 and CDR2: SNHLY, FYNNEI. V was trimmed by 2 bases and J by 1 base, leaving 10 bases between them. The CDR3 runs 15 residues. The CDR3 here is CASSERGRGTDTQYF. CDR3 bases: TGTGCCAGCAGTGAAAGAGGCAGGGGCACAGATACGCAGTATTTT.

The chain recombines TRBV10-1 with TRBJ1-1; no clear D gene. The V end lost 3 bases, the J end lost 5 bases, and 13 bases lay between the germline ends. Germline CDR1 reads WNHNN; CDR2 reads SYGVQD (reference sequence). The CDR3 has 14 amino acids. CDR3 region: CASSESRRRTEAFF. The CDR3 region has the DNA TGCGCCAGCAGTGAATCAAGGCGTCGGACTGAAGCTTTCTTT.

The V and J genes are TRBV9 and TRBJ2-5, with D possibly matching TRBD1 (6 bases). The CDR3 is 15 residues long. Germline lookup yields CDR1 SGDLS and CDR2 YYNGEE. With 3 bases removed from V and 5 bases from J, the gap between germline ends came to 17 bases. The CDR3 sequence is CASSGRGTPGETQYF. The CDR3 DNA sequence: TGTGCCAGCAGCGGCAGGGGAACGCCCGGGGAGACCCAGTACTTC.

The chain has TRBV10-3 and TRBJ1-4, with no clear D. V lost 3 bases to trimming and J lost 0 bases, with 8 bases between them. The CDR3 extends over 15 amino acids. Germline lookup yields CDR1 ENHRY and CDR2 SYGVKD. CDR3 in amino acids: CAISDMSSTNEKLFF. CDR3 sequence (DNA): TGTGCCATCAGTGATATGAGCTCAACTAATGAAAAACTGTTTTTT.

The CDR3 nucleotides are TGTGCCAGCAGCCCTACAGGGATGATACGAGAAAAACTGTTTTTT. Residues: CASSPTGMIREKLFF. The chain links TRBV9 to TRBJ1-4; a weak D match, TRBD1 (6 bases). Trimming cost V 4 bases and J 8 bases, with 18 bases left between them. This CDR3 has 15 amino acids. Per germline, CDR1 SGDLS and CDR2 YYNGEE.

The rearrangement uses TRBV5-1 and TRBJ2-1; TRBD2 agrees at 13 bases. This CDR3 has 16 amino acids. Germline loops: CDR1 SGHRS, CDR2 YFSETQ. V was clipped by 2 bases and J by 6 bases; unmatched bases: 5. This chain's CDR3 is CASSFLTSGGTNEQFF. For the CDR3, the DNA is TGCGCCAGCAGCTTTCTGACTAGCGGGGGGACCAATGAGCAGTTCTTC.

The chain joins TRBV10-1 to TRBJ1-3; a possible D gene is TRBD1 (6 bases). Germline V CDR1 and CDR2: WNHNN, SYGVQD (reference sequence). This CDR3 comprises 16 residues. Trimming took off 7 bases at V and 0 bases at J, with 16 bases between the two ends. CDR3 protein: CASKYRQDSSGNTIYF. The DNA for the CDR3 is TGCGCCAGCAAATATCGCCAGGACAGCTCTGGAAACACCATATATTTT.

Notes on this clone: The same CDR3 arises from other DNA sequences in this sample as well. The rearrangement links TRBV29-1 to TRBJ1-1; 9 bases line up with TRBD1. Germline V gene data show CDR1 as SQVTM and CDR2 as ANQGSEA. Trimming at V came to 7 bases and at J to 0 bases, leaving 3 bases not matched to a gene. This CDR3 spans 13 amino acids. The CDR3 DNA sequence: TGCAGCGCTGGGACAGGGATGAACACTGAAGCTTTCTTT. Encoded protein: CSAGTGMNTEAFF.

A single count supports this clone. The chain is built from TRBV29-1 and TRBJ1-2; D may be TRBD1 (5 bases). V was pared by 0 bases and J by 0 bases, with 14 bases between. Germline V gives CDR1 SQVTM, CDR2 ANQGSEA. The CDR3 covers 16 residues. DNA for the CDR3: TGCAGCGTTGAAGATTTCCGGGACGTATCTAACTATGGCTACACCTTC. This codes for CSVEDFRDVSNYGYTF.

This chain's CDR3 is CASSVSGNTEAFF. The CDR3 nucleotides read TGTGCCAGCAGCGTGTCGGGTAACACTGAAGCTTTCTTT. This sequence joins TRBV6-5 and TRBJ1-1; D unresolved. Per the germline V gene, CDR1 is MNHEY and CDR2 is SVGAGI. This CDR3 is 13 amino acids long. V shed 6 bases and J shed 2 bases, with 10 bases lying between them.

The J gene is TRBJ1-6, the V gene TRBV6-5; D remains unclear. CDR3 size: 15 residues. In germline, CDR1 is MNHEY, CDR2 SVGAGI. The V end lost 0 bases, the J end lost 7 bases, and 10 bases lay between the germline ends. CDR3 in amino acids: CASSYSRDINSPLHF. CDR3 bases: TGTGCCAGCAGTTACTCGAGAGACATCAATTCACCCCTCCACTTT.

The chain combines TRBV5-1 with TRBJ2-1; 11 bases are shared with TRBD2. The CDR3 loop spans 17 amino acids. The germline V gene encodes CDR1 SGHRS and CDR2 YFSETQ. V was pared by 1 base and J by 4 bases, with 7 bases of the junction left unmatched. This CDR3 is CASSLPGLAGGYNEQFF. The DNA of the CDR3 is TGCGCCAGCAGCTTGCCTGGACTAGCGGGTGGGTACAATGAGCAGTTCTTC.

The V and J genes are TRBV19 and TRBJ2-2; 12 bases align to TRBD2. Losses at the gene ends were 6 bases for V and 1 base for J; bases not matched to a gene: 6. Germline assignment: CDR1 LNHDA and CDR2 SQIVND (reference sequence). The CDR3 covers 17 residues. The CDR3 spells CASRSTSGSGNTGELFF. The CDR3 DNA sequence: TGTGCCAGTAGATCGACTAGCGGGAGTGGGAACACCGGGGAGCTGTTTTTT. Full variable domain (remainder filled in from reference TRBV19 and TRBJ2-2): DGGITQSPKYLFRKEGQNVTLSCEQNLNHDAMYWYRQDPGQGLRLIYYSQIVNDFQKGDIAEGYSVSREKKESFPLTVTSAQKNPTAFYLCASRSTSGSGNTGELFFGEGSRLTVL.

J is TRBJ2-3 and V is TRBV9; 11 bases fit TRBD1. CDR1 is SGDLS and CDR2 is YYNGEE in the germline V gene. The V gene end was trimmed by 2 bases and the J gene end by 5 bases; junction bases not matched to a gene: 4. The CDR3 runs to 15 residues. CDR3 region: CASSVGTGGVDTQYF. CDR3 sequence (DNA): TGTGCCAGCAGCGTTGGGACAGGGGGTGTAGATACGCAGTATTTT.

This rearrangement joins TRBV5-1 to TRBJ1-4, with TRBD1 matching over 9 bases. This CDR3 has 19 amino acids. V gave up 0 bases and J gave up 1 base; unmatched junction bases: 10. Germline V gene data show CDR1 as SGHRS and CDR2 as YFSETQ. CDR3 loop: CASSLEQGAVSGTNEKLFF. For the CDR3, the DNA is TGCGCCAGCAGCTTGGAACAGGGGGCAGTCTCGGGAACTAATGAAAAACTGTTTTTT.

The genes are TRBV4-1 and TRBJ2-1; possibly TRBD1 for D (5 bases). Trimming removed 6 bases at V and 3 bases at J, with 9 bases between. Germline CDR1 MGHRA, CDR2 YSYEKL. This CDR3 is 13 amino acids long. The CDR3 coding sequence is TGCGCCAGCAGTGAGCAGGGCTACAATGAGCAGTTCTTC. This gives the protein CASSEQGYNEQFF.